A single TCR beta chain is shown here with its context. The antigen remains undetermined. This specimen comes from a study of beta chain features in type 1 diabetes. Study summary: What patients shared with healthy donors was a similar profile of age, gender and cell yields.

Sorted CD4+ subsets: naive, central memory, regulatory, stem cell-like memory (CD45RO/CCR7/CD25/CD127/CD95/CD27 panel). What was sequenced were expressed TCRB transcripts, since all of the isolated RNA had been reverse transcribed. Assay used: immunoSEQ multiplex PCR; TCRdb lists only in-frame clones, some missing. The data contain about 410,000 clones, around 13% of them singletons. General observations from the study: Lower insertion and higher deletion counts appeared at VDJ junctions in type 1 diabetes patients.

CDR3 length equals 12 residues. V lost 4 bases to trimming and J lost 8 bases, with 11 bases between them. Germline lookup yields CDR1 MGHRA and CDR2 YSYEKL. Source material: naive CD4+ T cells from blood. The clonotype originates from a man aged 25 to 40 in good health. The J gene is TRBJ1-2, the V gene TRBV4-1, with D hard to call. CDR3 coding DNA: TGCGCCAGCAGCCCTCTGAAGTTAGGCTACACCTTC. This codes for CASSPLKLGYTF.